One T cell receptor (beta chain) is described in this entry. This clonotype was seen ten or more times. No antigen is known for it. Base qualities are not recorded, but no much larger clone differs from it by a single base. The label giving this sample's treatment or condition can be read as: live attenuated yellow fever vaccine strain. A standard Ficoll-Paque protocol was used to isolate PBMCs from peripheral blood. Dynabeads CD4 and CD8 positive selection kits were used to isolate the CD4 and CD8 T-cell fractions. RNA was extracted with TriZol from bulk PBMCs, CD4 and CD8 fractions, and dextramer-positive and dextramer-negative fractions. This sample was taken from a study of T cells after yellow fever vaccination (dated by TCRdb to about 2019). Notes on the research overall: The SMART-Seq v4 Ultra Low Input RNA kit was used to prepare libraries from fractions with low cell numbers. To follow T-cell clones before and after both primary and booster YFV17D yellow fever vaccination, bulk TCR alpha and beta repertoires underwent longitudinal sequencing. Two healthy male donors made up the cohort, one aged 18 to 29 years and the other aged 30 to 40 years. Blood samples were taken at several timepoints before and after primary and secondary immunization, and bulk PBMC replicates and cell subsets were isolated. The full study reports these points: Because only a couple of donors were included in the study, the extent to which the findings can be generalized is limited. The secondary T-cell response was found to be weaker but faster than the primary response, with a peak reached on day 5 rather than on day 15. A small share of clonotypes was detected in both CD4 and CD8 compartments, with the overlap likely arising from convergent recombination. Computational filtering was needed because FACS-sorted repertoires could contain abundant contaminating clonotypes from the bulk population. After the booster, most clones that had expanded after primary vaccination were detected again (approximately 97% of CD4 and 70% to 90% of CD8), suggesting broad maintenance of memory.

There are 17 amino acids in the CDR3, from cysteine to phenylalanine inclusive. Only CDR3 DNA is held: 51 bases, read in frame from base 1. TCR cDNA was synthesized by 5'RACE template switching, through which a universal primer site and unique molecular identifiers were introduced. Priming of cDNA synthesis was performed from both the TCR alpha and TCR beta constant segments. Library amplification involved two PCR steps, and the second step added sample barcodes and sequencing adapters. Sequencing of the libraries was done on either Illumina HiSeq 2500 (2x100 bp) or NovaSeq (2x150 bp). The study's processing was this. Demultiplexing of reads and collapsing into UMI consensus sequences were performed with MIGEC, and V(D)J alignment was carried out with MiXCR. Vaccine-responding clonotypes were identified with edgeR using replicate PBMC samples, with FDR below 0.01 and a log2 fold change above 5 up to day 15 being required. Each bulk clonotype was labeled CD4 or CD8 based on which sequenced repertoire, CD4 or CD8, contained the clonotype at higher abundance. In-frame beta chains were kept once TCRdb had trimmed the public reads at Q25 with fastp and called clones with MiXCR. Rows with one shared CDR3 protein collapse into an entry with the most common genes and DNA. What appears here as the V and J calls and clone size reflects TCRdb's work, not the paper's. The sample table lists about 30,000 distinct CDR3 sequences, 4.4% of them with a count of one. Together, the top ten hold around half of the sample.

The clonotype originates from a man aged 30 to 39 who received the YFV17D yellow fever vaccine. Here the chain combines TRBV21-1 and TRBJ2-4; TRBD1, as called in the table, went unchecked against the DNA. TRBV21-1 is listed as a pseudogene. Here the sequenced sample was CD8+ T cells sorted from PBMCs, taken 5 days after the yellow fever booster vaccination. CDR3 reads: CASSKGDPEGMKNIQYF. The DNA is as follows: TGTGCCAGCAGCAAAGGGGATCCCGAAGGGATGAAAAACATTCAGTACTTC.